A single sample is the source of the 18 T cell receptor beta chains below, sequenced in a study of vaccination effects on CD4 cells after COVID-19. Generated by immunoSEQ multiplex PCR, the TCRdb table keeps only in-frame clones and is missing some. Here the sample spans 25,000 to 30,000 clones, 55% to 85% being singletons. For these receptors, no antigen is known. Expansion with viral peptide pools was applied to antigen-specific CD4+ T cells by the ViraFEST assay prior to sequencing. Researchers isolated CD4+ T cells once about 11 days of culture had elapsed. Vaccine administered to participants consisted of two doses of either BNT162b2 or mRNA-1273. Sequenced here: CD4+ T cells from PBMCs cultured with HCoV-NL63 spike peptides, sampled after COVID-19 vaccination. The origin of the receptors is a human donor who received a COVID-19 vaccine.

The rearrangement uses TRBV6-5 and TRBJ2-1; 8 nucleotides match TRBD1. Trimming took 6 bases from V and 9 from J; bases not matched to a gene: 7. CDR3 length: 13 residues. Germline CDR1 is MNHEY and CDR2 is SVGAGI. The CDR3 sequence is CASRQGAFFEQFF. CDR3 sequence (DNA): TGTGCCAGCAGGCAGGGGGCTTTCTTTGAGCAGTTCTTC.

This chain connects TRBV5-4 to TRBJ2-7; TRBD1 agrees at 9 bases. With V trimmed by 0 bases and J by 6 bases, 7 bases remained unmatched. Germline CDR1 SGHNT, CDR2 YYREEE (reference sequence). The CDR3 covers 15 residues. DNA for the CDR3: TGTGCCAGCAGCTTGGTCTTACAGGGGGCTGGCGAGCAGTACTTC. Protein sequence: CASSLVLQGAGEQYF.

This clone is judged medium-sized. The chain joins TRBV12-3 or TRBV12-4 to TRBJ1-5; unclear D gene. Trimming pared 8 bases from V and 2 bases from J, leaving 10 bases between. The CDR3 is 13 residues long. The CDR3 DNA reads as TGTGCCAGCGCCCGGGGAGGCAATCAGCCCCAGCATTTT. Protein product: CASARGGNQPQHF.

The rearrangement links TRBV11-2 to TRBJ1-1, with D possibly matching TRBD1 (5 bases). Germline loops: CDR1 SGHAT, CDR2 FQNNGV. This CDR3 has 16 amino acids. V gave up 1 base and J gave up 4 bases, with 16 bases separating them. CDR3 DNA: TGTGCCAGCAGCTTAGCGCGGCGGGGGTTTACCACTGAAGCTTTCTTT. It yields the protein CASSLARRGFTTEAFF. Using reference TRBV11-2 and TRBJ1-1 for the parts outside the CDR3, the full variable domain is EAGVAQSPRYKIIEKRQSVAFWCNPISGHATLYWYQQILGQGPKLLIQFQNNGVVDDSQLPKDRFSAERLKGVDSTLKIQPAKLEDSAVYLCASSLARRGFTTEAFFGQGTRLTVV.

The J gene is TRBJ2-4, the V gene TRBV10-2; D unclear. Trimming stripped 2 bases from V and 0 bases from J, with 11 bases between. Looked up from germline, CDR1 is WSHSY and CDR2 is SAAADI. The CDR3 extends over 16 amino acids. The CDR3: CASSEIGPLAKNIQYF. DNA of the CDR3: TGCGCCAGCAGTGAGATAGGGCCCCTAGCCAAAAACATTCAGTACTTC.

This rearrangement joins TRBV2 to TRBJ1-6; TRBD1 might be the D (5 bases). V lost 0 bases and J 11 bases, leaving 8 bases between the germline ends. This CDR3 is built from 13 residues. Germline V CDR1 and CDR2: SNHLY, FYNNEI. CDR3: CASSEAGGAPLHF. CDR3 bases: TGTGCCAGCAGTGAAGCAGGAGGGGCACCCCTCCACTTT.

The gene calls are TRBV6-5 and TRBJ2-5; TRBD1 matches 10 bases. The germline V gene has CDR1 MNHEY and CDR2 SVGAGI. The V and J ends lost 5 bases and 4 bases, in that order; junction bases with no gene match: 4. The CDR3 is made up of 14 amino acids. The CDR3 spells CASSRQGARETQYF. CDR3 in DNA: TGTGCCAGCAGTAGACAGGGGGCGCGAGAGACCCAGTACTTC.

This clone was observed once. This chain joins TRBV3-1 (or the pseudogene TRBV3-2) and TRBJ2-6; no clear D gene. The CDR3 length is 16 residues. Between the trimmed V and J ends, which lost 3 bases and 0 bases, there was a span of 9 bases. The germline V gene has CDR1 LGHDT and CDR2 YNNKEL (reference sequence). CDR3 loop: CASSQALGSGANVLTF. Written as DNA, the CDR3 is TGTGCCAGCAGCCAGGCCCTAGGCTCTGGGGCCAACGTCCTGACTTTC.

The V and J genes are TRBV6-5 and TRBJ2-3, with D possibly being TRBD2 (5 bases). The CDR3 consists of 14 residues. Per the germline V gene, CDR1 is MNHEY and CDR2 is SVGAGI. Trimming cost V 6 bases and J 4 bases, with 14 bases left between them. CDR3 bases: TGTGCCAGCAGGGATGAGGGCCGGGCAGATACGCAGTATTTT. It is translated as CASRDEGRADTQYF.

A single count supports this clone. The rearrangement uses TRBV9 and TRBJ1-4, with TRBD1 matching over 7 bases. Germline V gene sequence: CDR1 SGDLS, CDR2 YYNGEE. The junction had 2 bases not matched to a gene; V was cut back by 0 bases and J by 3 bases. This CDR3 region has 15 residues. CDR3 coding DNA: TGTGCCAGCAGCGTAGAGGGGACAGCTAATGAAAAACTGTTTTTT. It codes for CASSVEGTANEKLFF.

This clone showed up just a few times. The DNA for the CDR3 is TGTGCCACCAACACCTTGAGGGAGGCGGGGGCTTTCTTT. Its translation is CATNTLREAGAFF. The V call is TRBV15, the J call TRBJ1-1; D uncertain. In germline, CDR1 is LNHNV, CDR2 YYDKDF (reference sequence). Trimming took off 7 bases at V and 11 bases at J, with 20 bases between the two ends. The CDR3 loop spans 13 amino acids.

V gene TRBV4-1 combines with J gene TRBJ1-3; the D is unclear. The CDR3 sequence is 14 residues long. The V and J ends lost 4 bases and 8 bases respectively, with 15 bases between them. Germline CDR1 reads MGHRA; CDR2 reads YSYEKL. The CDR3 protein is CASSPPATKDTIYF. The CDR3 DNA is TGCGCCAGCAGCCCACCGGCAACCAAGGACACCATATATTTT.

The chain recombines TRBV18 with TRBJ1-6; the D is unclear. Between the trimmed V and J ends, which lost 8 bases and 8 bases, there was a span of 13 bases. The CDR3 length is 13 residues. Germline assignment: CDR1 KGHSH and CDR2 LQKENI. CDR3 sequence reads: CASRILHDSPLHF. CDR3 coding DNA: TGTGCCAGCCGTATCCTTCACGATTCACCCCTCCACTTT.

The rearrangement joins TRBV6-2 or TRBV6-3 to TRBJ1-1; D is perhaps TRBD1 (5 bases). The ends were cut back, 2 bases at V and 1 base at J, with 17 bases in the middle. The CDR3 extends over 17 amino acids. Germline V gene data show CDR1 as MNHEY and CDR2 as SVGEGT. Here the CDR3 reads CASSYPEFGHRNTEAFF. CDR3 DNA sequence: TGTGCCAGCAGTTACCCCGAATTCGGACACCGGAACACTGAAGCTTTCTTT.

This clone was counted a few times. The CDR3 region is CASSARNTEAFF. CDR3 nucleotide sequence: TGTGCCAGCAGTGCGAGGAACACTGAAGCTTTCTTT. The chain is built from TRBV6-2 or TRBV6-3 and TRBJ1-1; D unresolved. Germline CDR1 is MNHEY and CDR2 is SVGEGT. The V and J ends lost 5 bases and 1 base respectively, with 5 bases between them. The CDR3 is 12 amino acids.

The chain combines TRBV18 with TRBJ2-3, with TRBD1 identical over 9 bases. The germline V gene encodes CDR1 KGHSH and CDR2 LQKENI. CDR3 length: 17 amino acids. The V segment lost 3 bases and the J segment 5 bases; nucleotides outside the gene matches: 12. The CDR3 protein is CASSPTSGTGLGDTQYF. Here the CDR3 DNA reads TGTGCCAGCTCACCGACATCCGGGACAGGGTTGGGAGATACGCAGTATTTT.

The chain couples TRBV27 to TRBJ1-2; D perhaps matches TRBD1 (5 bases). Germline V gives CDR1 MNHEY, CDR2 SMNVEV (reference sequence). The CDR3 extends over 15 amino acids. Trimming stripped 2 bases from V and 3 bases from J, with 13 bases between. DNA for the CDR3: TGTGCCAGCAGTTTAGAGGGACGCTCTCACTATGGCTACACCTTC. Its protein product is CASSLEGRSHYGYTF.

The chain uses TRBV9 and TRBJ2-1, with 8 bases that match TRBD2. The junction had 6 bases not matched to a gene; V was cut back by 0 bases and J by 7 bases. Germline V gives CDR1 SGDLS, CDR2 YYNGEE. The CDR3 totals 15 residues. CDR3 region: CASSVVSGIGNEQFF. The CDR3 DNA follows: TGTGCCAGCAGCGTAGTTAGCGGGATAGGGAATGAGCAGTTCTTC.